This T cell receptor (beta chain) stems from a study of T cells after yellow fever vaccination. General study findings and limits: Booster sampling recovered most clones from primary vaccination (approximately 97% CD4, approximately 88% CD8). Overall, a small share of clonotypes was seen in both CD4 and CD8 compartments.

TCRdb reprocessed the 5' RACE reads with MiXCR, giving one entry per CDR3 protein. The sample lists fewer than 400,000 distinct CDR3 sequences; about 11% were seen once. On this clonotype: Its antigen is as yet unknown.

CDR1 and CDR2 (germline): SEHNR, FQNEAQ (reference sequence). This CDR3 is built from 15 residues. J lost 6 bases, V lost 5 bases, and 12 bases had no gene match. The chain carries TRBV7-9 and TRBJ1-1; 7 nucleotides line up with TRBD1. This clonotype was obtained from a man aged 18-30 years who received the YFV17D yellow fever vaccine. The input for sequencing was CD4+ T cells sorted from PBMCs, taken 45 days after the yellow fever booster vaccination. The CDR3 here is CASSRGGAGRSEAFF. The CDR3 DNA is TGTGCCAGCAGCCGAGGGGGCGCGGGACGGTCTGAAGCTTTCTTT.